This T cell receptor beta chain is from a study of CD8+CD57+ T cells in acquired aplastic anemia. Study-wide results and caveats: Patients and controls turned out to have twenty-nine CD8+ CDR3 sequences in common.

According to the study, genomic DNA was the template for TCR beta VDJ and CDR3 profiling. A single record per CDR3 protein comes from TCRdb applying MiXCR to the reads. The sample yields 150,000 to 200,000 distinct CDR3 sequences, 55% to 70% seen once. The CDR3 length is 17 residues, termini included. Germline CDR1 SEHNR, CDR2 FQNEAQ (reference sequence). A word on this clonotype: Its antigen is as yet unknown. Since a much larger clone is just one base distant, this may be a read error. The DNA is omitted, as the CDR3 cannot be located on it reliably, and the CDR3 follows TCRdb's listing.

The sequenced sample was sorted CD4+, CD8+, or CD8+CD57+ T cells (not recorded which) from PBMCs. The sequence came from a human donor with severe aplastic anemia or a healthy control (not recorded which). The rearrangement links TRBV7-9 to TRBJ2-7. The CDR3 spells CASSIYLCSVAQSEQYF.